The present entry profiles one T cell receptor beta chain with its context. Its specificity is not known. The sample is drawn from a study of beta chain features in type 1 diabetes. Overall study context: Age, gender, cell numbers and subset yield matched between patients and controls. Researchers looked at fewer than 110 million sorted cells across all samples.

Every bit of the isolated RNA underwent reverse transcription, so sequencing read expressed TCRB transcripts. Method: immunoSEQ multiplex PCR; TCRdb's copy keeps in-frame clones and lacks some. Here the sample spans roughly 730,000 clones, roughly 13% being singletons. Trimming removed 7 bases at V and 7 bases at J, with 18 bases between. CDR1 and CDR2 (germline): SGHRS, YFSETQ. CDR3 size: 13 residues. Findings and caveats of the study: Shorter TCRB CDR3s, moderately but significantly so, marked every one of the four CD4+ subsets in Type 1 diabetes patients.

Sorted populations all exceeded 98% purity. This receptor was taken from a man younger than 35 with type 1 diabetes. The chain has TRBV5-1 and TRBJ2-7; tentatively, D is TRBD1 or TRBD2 (5 bases each). Sequenced: naive CD4+ T cells from blood. CDR3 in amino acids: CASGIGEISEQYF. CDR3 in DNA: TGCGCCAGCGGGATAGGGGAGATTTCAGAGCAGTACTTC.